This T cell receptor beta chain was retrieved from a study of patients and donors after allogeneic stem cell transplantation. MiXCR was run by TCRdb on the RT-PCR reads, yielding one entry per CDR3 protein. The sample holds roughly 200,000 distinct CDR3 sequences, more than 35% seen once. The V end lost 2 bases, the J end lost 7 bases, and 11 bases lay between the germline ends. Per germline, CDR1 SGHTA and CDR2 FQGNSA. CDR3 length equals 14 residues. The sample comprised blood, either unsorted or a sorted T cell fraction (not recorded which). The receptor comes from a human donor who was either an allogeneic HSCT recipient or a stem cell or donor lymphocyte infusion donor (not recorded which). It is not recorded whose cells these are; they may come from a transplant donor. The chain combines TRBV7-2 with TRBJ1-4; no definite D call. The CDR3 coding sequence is TGTGCCAGCAGCTTAAGCCCATCGGGTGAAAAACTGTTTTTT. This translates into CASSLSPSGEKLFF.